This T cell receptor beta chain was retrieved from a study of Tregs in tolerant kidney transplant recipients. On the study more broadly: An approximately 3-day belatacept mixed lymphocyte reaction, sometimes plus 5-day graft donor restimulation, preceded CD4+CD25+CD127- sorting. Antibodies separated recipient from donor cells.

The V and J ends lost 6 bases and 5 bases respectively, with 14 bases between them. The CDR3 loop spans 13 amino acids. Germline V gene lookup returns CDR1 MNHEY and CDR2 SVGAGI. This clone is deemed medium-sized. Its antigen is not known. The method was immunoSEQ multiplex PCR; TCRdb's version includes in-frame clones alone and lacks a portion of them. The sample shows about 19,000 clones, about 71% of them seen only once. Overall study results and limits: Activated donor B cell expansion appeared to reveal the most relevant donor-specific TCRbeta repertoire. This study did not directly address biological reproducibility.

This clonotype was sampled from a human donor in good health. The chain combines TRBV6-5 with TRBJ2-7; TRBD1 is a possible D gene (6 bases). The material sequenced was Tregs from blood cultured with allogeneic cells. The CDR3 spells CASSPNQGHEQYF. The CDR3 coding sequence is TGTGCCAGCAGCCCCAACCAGGGGCACGAGCAGTACTTC.